These 5 T cell receptor beta chains came from one sample sequenced in a study of shared clonotypes between healthy human individuals. Repertoires were generated with immunoSEQ multiplex PCR, while TCRdb's copy carries only in-frame clones and drops some. Among hundreds of thousands of clones listed, roughly 70% were seen once. Sequencing was carried out using memory CD4+ T cells sorted from blood. Subset meaning: CD45RA-negative fraction. These receptors originate from a woman in her 30s in good health.

This chain joins TRBV27 and TRBJ1-4, with D maybe TRBD1 (5 bases). The V gene lost 3 bases and the J gene lost 6 bases, with 8 bases spanning the gap. The CDR3 runs to 13 residues. Germline V lookup: CDR1 MNHEY, CDR2 SMNVEV (reference sequence). The CDR3 loop is CASSFLGDEKLFF. CDR3 sequence (DNA): TGTGCCAGCAGTTTTTTGGGGGATGAAAAACTGTTTTTT.

This chain links TRBV27 with TRBJ2-2, with D maybe TRBD2 (5 bases). The germline gives CDR1 MNHEY, CDR2 SMNVEV (reference sequence). Between the trimmed V and J ends, which lost 6 bases and 6 bases, there was a span of 8 bases. This CDR3 spans 12 amino acids. In nucleotides, the CDR3 is TGTGCCAGCAGGGAGGCCTCCGGGGAGCTGTTTTTT. This codes for CASREASGELFF.

This clone was counted a single time. V and J are TRBV2 and TRBJ1-4; 10 positions match TRBD1. The CDR3 contains 13 residues. Germline assignment: CDR1 SNHLY and CDR2 FYNNEI. V lost 11 bases and J lost 6; bases outside the gene matches: 6. The DNA of the CDR3 is TGTGCCGGGGACAGGGGAGGAGATGAAAAACTGTTTTTT. It encodes CAGDRGGDEKLFF.

J is TRBJ2-7 and V is TRBV10-3; 7 positions agree with TRBD2. Germline CDR1 and CDR2: ENHRY and SYGVKD. The CDR3 consists of 13 residues. The CDR3 nucleotides are TGTGCTGTAGGGAGCGGGGACTCCTACGAGCAGTACTTC. It encodes CAVGSGDSYEQYF.

CDR3 loop: CASSLAPTGFYEQYF. The CDR3, as DNA: TGTGCCAGCAGCTTGGCCCCGACAGGGTTCTACGAGCAGTACTTC. J is TRBJ2-7 and V is TRBV5-4, with TRBD1 identical over 7 bases. The V segment lost 0 bases and the J segment 3 bases; nucleotides outside the gene matches: 6. Germline CDR1 is SGHNT and CDR2 is YYREEE (reference sequence). The CDR3 totals 15 residues.